The 31 T cell receptor beta chains given below trace back to one sample, sequenced in a study of Ad26.COV2.S vaccination and SARS-CoV-2 variants. Treatment meaning: over 15 received Ad26.COV2.S at low or high dose, single or two shots; about 5 received placebo; per-sample allocation not given. Repertoires come from day 63 after the first vaccine or placebo injection. Here immunoSEQ multiplex PCR was the method, and the copy in TCRdb shows in-frame clones only, minus some. This table holds roughly 320,000 clones, over 75% found once. The sample here was peripheral blood, taken in a trial of Ad26.COV2.S vaccine versus placebo. The receptor set was obtained from a person between 18 and 65 years old who received the Ad26.COV2.S COVID-19 vaccine or a placebo.

This chain joins TRBV11-2 and TRBJ1-3; unclear D gene. The germline CDR1 and CDR2 sequences are SGHAT and FQNNGV. The ends were cut back, 6 bases at V and 4 bases at J, with 22 bases in the middle. The CDR3 is 17 residues long. CDR3 sequence reads: CASSTTDVVGLGNTIYF. The CDR3 bases are TGTGCCAGCAGTACCACTGATGTTGTGGGCCTCGGAAACACCATATATTTT.

This chain links TRBV13 with TRBJ2-7, with TRBD1 as a possible D gene (6 bases). Deletions cut 6 bases from V and 2 bases from J, with 17 bases between. The CDR3 consists of 15 residues. Germline CDR1 PRHDT, CDR2 FYEKMQ (reference sequence). CDR3 sequence: CASREQGASTYEQYF. The CDR3 DNA reads as TGTGCCAGCAGGGAACAGGGAGCCTCTACCTACGAGCAGTACTTC.

The chain employs TRBV4-1 and TRBJ2-6; tentative D call: TRBD1 (5 bases). The germline V gene has CDR1 MGHRA and CDR2 YSYEKL. The germline V and J ends were trimmed by 6 bases and 4 bases, with 10 bases remaining between them. This CDR3 region has 14 residues. The chain's CDR3 is CASSPGHGANVLTF. CDR3 bases: TGCGCCAGCAGTCCAGGGCACGGGGCCAACGTCCTGACTTTC.

CDR3 loop: CASSDTSRYGYTF. CDR3 DNA: TGCGCCAGTTCCGACACGAGTCGTTATGGCTACACCTTC. V is TRBV5-1 and J is TRBJ1-2, with no clear D. CDR1 is SGHRS, CDR2 YFSETQ, per germline. The CDR3 spans 13 residues. V was trimmed by 8 bases and J by 5 bases, leaving 16 bases between them. The variable domain in full, with the rest retrieved from reference TRBV5-1 and TRBJ1-2, is KAGVTQTPRYLIKTRGQQVTLSCSPISGHRSVSWYQQTPGQGLQFLFEYFSETQRNKGNFPGRFSGRQFSNSRSEMNVSTLELGDSALYLCASSDTSRYGYTFGSGTRLTVV.

V gene TRBV27 combines with J gene TRBJ1-6; tentatively, D is TRBD1 (5 bases). CDR1 is MNHEY, CDR2 SMNVEV, per germline (reference sequence). V lost 6 bases to trimming and J lost 6 bases, with 18 bases between them. CDR3 size: 16 residues. The CDR3 spells CASRPWGDILNSPLHF. The CDR3 DNA follows: TGTGCCAGCAGGCCTTGGGGGGATATCCTTAATTCACCCCTCCACTTT.

This rearrangement joins TRBV7-9 to TRBJ2-5; no clear D. This CDR3 region has 16 residues. Germline CDR1 and CDR2: SEHNR and FQNEAQ (reference sequence). Trimming stripped 4 bases from V and 1 base from J, with 16 bases between. CDR3 in amino acids: CASSSTGIPPQETQYF. CDR3 DNA: TGTGCCAGCAGCTCCACGGGTATCCCCCCCCAAGAGACCCAGTACTTC.

The rearrangement joins TRBV12-5 to TRBJ1-1; perhaps TRBD1 as D (6 bases). CDR3 size: 16 residues. Trimming took off 0 bases at V and 1 base at J, with 12 bases between the two ends. Germline V gene sequence: CDR1 LGHNT, CDR2 FRNRAP. CDR3 nucleotide sequence: TGTGCTAGTGGTTTGGTACGGCGGACAGCGAACACTGAAGCTTTCTTT. It specifies CASGLVRRTANTEAFF. Supplemented by reference TRBV12-5 and TRBJ1-1, the full variable domain reads DARVTQTPRHKVTEMGQEVTMRCQPILGHNTVFWYRQTMMQGLELLAYFRNRAPLDDSGMPKDRFSAEMPDATLATLKIQPSEPRDSAVYFCASGLVRRTANTEAFFGQGTRLTVV.

The chain has TRBV9 and TRBJ1-4; D unresolved. The germline CDR1 and CDR2 sequences are SGDLS and YYNGEE. Trimming removed 0 bases at V and 0 bases at J, with 15 bases between. The CDR3 consists of 18 residues. In nucleotides, the CDR3 is TGTGCCAGCAGCGTAGAGGGATCCCTGCCTGCAACTAATGAAAAACTGTTTTTT. It codes for CASSVEGSLPATNEKLFF.

The gene calls are TRBV7-9 and TRBJ2-1; 10 nucleotides match TRBD1. CDR1 and CDR2 (germline): SEHNR, FQNEAQ (reference sequence). The CDR3 extends over 16 amino acids. The trim removed 2 bases at V and 3 bases at J, leaving 4 bases unmatched. The CDR3 loop is CASSLRQGAGYNEQFF. The CDR3 DNA follows: TGTGCCAGCAGCTTAAGACAGGGGGCTGGCTACAATGAGCAGTTCTTC.

The chain uses TRBV5-1 and TRBJ2-5; no clear D. V was pared by 4 bases and J by 1 base, with 8 bases between. CDR3 length equals 13 residues. Germline CDR1 and CDR2: SGHRS and YFSETQ. The CDR3 here is CASSEPGQETQYF. The CDR3 DNA follows: TGCGCCAGCAGCGAACCTGGCCAAGAGACCCAGTACTTC.

The chain carries TRBV11-2 and TRBJ2-4; tentatively, D is TRBD1 or TRBD2 (5 bases each). The CDR3 spans 19 residues. Trimming shortened V by 1 base and J by 0 bases, and 19 bases separated the two germline ends. The germline V gene encodes CDR1 SGHAT and CDR2 FQNNGV. The CDR3 reads CASSLGGRTPGVAKNIQYF. In DNA form, the CDR3 reads TGTGCCAGCAGCTTAGGGGGCAGGACTCCCGGGGTAGCCAAAAACATTCAGTACTTC.

The chain joins TRBV19 to TRBJ1-6; the match to TRBD1 covers 7 bases. Germline trimming cut 8 bases from V and 5 bases from J; bases unmatched to any gene: 6. This CDR3 is built from 14 residues. Germline values: CDR1 LNHDA, CDR2 SQIVND (reference sequence). The CDR3 region is CASGVQGNNSPLHF. CDR3 DNA sequence: TGTGCCAGTGGGGTACAGGGGAATAATTCACCCCTCCACTTT.

This clone showed up just a few times. The rearrangement uses TRBV7-3 and TRBJ1-2, with D maybe TRBD1 (5 bases). Trimming removed 6 bases from V and 5 bases from J, with 13 bases in between. CDR1 is SGHTA, CDR2 FQGTGA, per germline. The CDR3 covers 13 residues. Here the CDR3 DNA reads TGTGCCAGCAGTTCCCTCGGGGGGTATGGCTACACCTTC. Its translation is CASSSLGGYGYTF.

The gene calls are TRBV14 and TRBJ1-6; D is ambiguous. There are 17 residues in the CDR3. The germline CDR1 and CDR2 sequences are SGHDN and FVKESK. The V end lost 0 bases, the J end lost 0 bases, and 9 bases lay between the germline ends. CDR3 nucleotide sequence: TGTGCCAGCAGCCAAGAAATGGTATCCTCCTATAATTCACCCCTCCACTTT. Amino acid sequence: CASSQEMVSSYNSPLHF.

This chain links TRBV7-3 with TRBJ2-2; 9 nucleotides align to TRBD1. The CDR3 totals 14 residues. CDR1 is SGHTA, CDR2 FQGTGA, per germline. The trim removed 6 bases at V and 5 bases at J, leaving 4 bases unmatched. The CDR3 loop is CASRGTGRTGELFF. The CDR3 DNA sequence: TGTGCCAGCAGGGGGACAGGGAGGACCGGGGAGCTGTTTTTT.

V usage is TRBV9 and J usage is TRBJ1-1, with 7 bases aligning to TRBD1. J gave up 1 base and V 2 bases, and 2 bases lay outside the gene matches. In germline, CDR1 is SGDLS, CDR2 YYNGEE. This CDR3 is 14 amino acids long. The CDR3 nucleotides are TGTGCCAGCAGCGTTTCAGGGGGGAACACTGAAGCTTTCTTT. Its translation: CASSVSGGNTEAFF. Based on the CDR3 plus reference TRBV9 and TRBJ1-1, the full variable domain is DSGVTQTPKHLITATGQRVTLRCSPRSGDLSVYWYQQSLDQGLQFLIQYYNGEERAKGNILERFSAQQFPDLHSELNLSSLELGDSALYFCASSVSGGNTEAFFGQGTRLTVV.

The chain links TRBV30 to TRBJ1-1; D ambiguous. Germline V gene data show CDR1 as GTSNPN and CDR2 as SVGIG (reference sequence). V was trimmed by 3 bases and J by 1 base, leaving 9 bases between them. There are 13 residues in the CDR3. CDR3 residues: CAWRADGNTEAFF. The CDR3 bases are TGTGCCTGGAGGGCGGACGGGAACACTGAAGCTTTCTTT.

This chain links TRBV9 with TRBJ2-7; 11 nucleotides match TRBD2. Germline values: CDR1 SGDLS, CDR2 YYNGEE. The ends lost 2 bases at V and 3 bases at J; junction bases unmatched: 4. The length of the CDR3 is 15 residues. The CDR3 protein is CASSVGTSGIYEQYF. The DNA for the CDR3 is TGTGCCAGCAGCGTGGGGACTAGCGGAATCTACGAGCAGTACTTC.

This sequence joins TRBV27 and TRBJ2-1; the match to TRBD2 covers 8 bases. The V segment lost 0 bases and the J segment 8 bases; nucleotides outside the gene matches: 9. The CDR3 has 16 residues. Germline V gives CDR1 MNHEY, CDR2 SMNVEV (reference sequence). For the CDR3, the DNA is TGTGCCAGCAGTTTATCGATCGCTAGCGGGCGGGATGAGCAGTTCTTC. Translation gives CASSLSIASGRDEQFF.

The chain combines TRBV7-9 with TRBJ1-4, with 7 bases fitting TRBD1. CDR1 SEHNR and CDR2 FQNEAQ come from the germline V gene (reference sequence). V trimming: 5 bases; J trimming: 8 bases; junction bases outside the gene matches: 14. The CDR3 sequence is 16 residues long. CDR3 protein: CASSPLGTGQLEKLFF. As DNA, the CDR3 is TGTGCCAGCAGCCCCCTTGGGACGGGACAGCTCGAAAAACTGTTTTTT.

V usage is TRBV2 and J usage is TRBJ1-2; maybe TRBD1 (6 bases). CDR1 and CDR2 (germline): SNHLY, FYNNEI. The CDR3 consists of 15 residues. Trimming left V 5 bases short and J 2 bases short, with 15 bases between. The CDR3 reads CASSRSGAANYGYTF. In DNA, the CDR3 is TGTGCCAGCAGTCGGTCAGGGGCGGCAAACTATGGCTACACCTTC. The variable domain in full, completed from reference TRBV2 and TRBJ1-2, reads EPEVTQTPSHQVTQMGQEVILRCVPISNHLYFYWYRQILGQKVEFLVSFYNNEISEKSEIFDDQFSVERPDGSNFTLKIRSTKLEDSAMYFCASSRSGAANYGYTFGSGTRLTVV.

This clone was observed a few times. The V call is TRBV3-1 (or the pseudogene TRBV3-2), the J call TRBJ1-2, with a tentative D call TRBD1 (6 bases). The CDR3 is made up of 15 amino acids. V was trimmed by 1 base and J by 7 bases, leaving 16 bases between them. Germline V gives CDR1 LGHDT, CDR2 YNNKEL (reference sequence). CDR3 loop: CASSQVGGGFSGYTF. Written as DNA, the CDR3 is TGTGCCAGCAGCCAAGTGGGTGGGGGCTTTAGTGGCTACACCTTC.

The rearrangement joins TRBV5-1 to TRBJ1-1; TRBD1 aligns across 8 bases. This CDR3 is built from 14 residues. The germline V gene has CDR1 SGHRS and CDR2 YFSETQ. J gave up 1 base and V 3 bases, and 2 bases lay outside the gene matches. CDR3 region: CASSWTGPNTEAFF. The CDR3 DNA sequence: TGCGCCAGCAGCTGGACAGGGCCGAACACTGAAGCTTTCTTT. Full variable domain (missing parts from reference TRBV5-1 and TRBJ1-1): KAGVTQTPRYLIKTRGQQVTLSCSPISGHRSVSWYQQTPGQGLQFLFEYFSETQRNKGNFPGRFSGRQFSNSRSEMNVSTLELGDSALYLCASSWTGPNTEAFFGQGTRLTVV.

The chain is built from TRBV5-8 and TRBJ1-4; D is unclear. This CDR3 contains 15 residues. Germline V gene sequence: CDR1 SGHTS, CDR2 YDEGEE. Trimming took 4 bases from V and 6 from J, leaving 16 bases between them. Written as DNA, the CDR3 is TGTGCCAGCAGCCCAGGATGGCAGGACTATGAAAAACTGTTTTTT. Translated, it gives CASSPGWQDYEKLFF.

There are a few counts of this clone. The J gene is TRBJ1-6, the V gene TRBV2, with D possibly TRBD1 on 5 matching bases. Between the trimmed V and J ends, which lost 7 bases and 14 bases, there was a span of 15 bases. CDR3 size: 12 residues. The germline CDR1 and CDR2 sequences are SNHLY and FYNNEI. The CDR3 is CASTSGSATLHF. The CDR3, as DNA: TGTGCCAGCACCTCAGGGAGCGCGACCCTCCACTTT.

V and J are TRBV5-4 and TRBJ2-3; the D is unclear. The CDR3 contains 13 residues. V shed 3 bases and J shed 0 bases, with 5 bases lying between them. From germline, CDR1 is SGHNT and CDR2 YYREEE (reference sequence). The CDR3 sequence: CASSYASTDTQYF. The DNA for the CDR3 is TGTGCCAGCAGCTACGCTAGCACAGATACGCAGTATTTT.

The chain combines TRBV3-1 (or the pseudogene TRBV3-2) with TRBJ1-2; 8 bases fit TRBD1. The CDR3 is 15 amino acids. V was pared by 8 bases and J by 4 bases, with 12 bases of the junction left unmatched. Germline V gives CDR1 LGHDT, CDR2 YNNKEL (reference sequence). CDR3 region: CASGPGTGEVYGYTF. CDR3 DNA: TGTGCCAGCGGACCTGGGACAGGAGAAGTCTATGGCTACACCTTC.

J is TRBJ2-7 and V is TRBV9; 7 nucleotides agree with TRBD1. Trimming removed 4 bases from V and 4 bases from J; junction bases left unmatched: 11. The germline V gene encodes CDR1 SGDLS and CDR2 YYNGEE. The CDR3 has 15 residues. The CDR3 sequence is CASSPTSTGWYEQYF. CDR3 coding DNA: TGTGCCAGCAGCCCGACATCGACAGGGTGGTACGAGCAGTACTTC.

This sequence joins TRBV30 and TRBJ1-1; TRBD1 is a possible D gene (5 bases). CDR3 size: 13 residues. CDR1 and CDR2 from the germline V gene are GTSNPN and SVGIG (reference sequence). V dropped 3 bases and J dropped 3 bases, with 11 bases sitting between them. The CDR3 DNA is TGTGCCTGGAGGGGGACCTTCTACACTGAAGCTTTCTTT. It translates to CAWRGTFYTEAFF.

The genes are TRBV5-1 and TRBJ1-4; D is ambiguous. V was shortened by 0 bases and J by 2 bases, with 17 bases between the two germline ends. This CDR3 is built from 18 residues. Germline CDR1 is SGHRS and CDR2 is YFSETQ. The DNA for the CDR3 is TGCGCCAGCAGCTTGGCCTTGGTGGGCCTAACTACTAATGAAAAACTGTTTTTT. It specifies CASSLALVGLTTNEKLFF.

J is TRBJ1-4 and V is TRBV3-1 (or the pseudogene TRBV3-2), with D uncertain. The V end lost 0 bases, the J end lost 4 bases, and 9 bases lay between the germline ends. Germline CDR1 reads LGHDT; CDR2 reads YNNKEL (reference sequence). The CDR3 is 15 residues long. The CDR3: CASSQEGAGNEKLFF. In nucleotides, the CDR3 is TGTGCCAGCAGCCAAGAGGGAGCGGGTAATGAAAAACTGTTTTTT.